The 7 T cell receptor beta chains below all came from one sample that was sequenced in a study of early T cells in non-severe SARS-CoV-2 infection. TCRdb itself ran the 5' RACE reads through MiXCR, one entry per CDR3 protein. The profile shows more than 65,000 distinct CDR3 sequences, about an eighth of them singletons. Sequences were obtained from whole blood. Every receptor here comes from an adult who was a healthcare worker with PCR-confirmed SARS-CoV-2 infection or an uninfected control (not recorded which).

This clonotype has a count of ten or more. V is TRBV6-5 and J is TRBJ1-1, with 10 nucleotides matching TRBD1. This CDR3 has 15 residues. Germline CDR1 and CDR2: MNHEY and SVGAGI. J lost 4 bases, V lost 5 bases, and 7 bases had no gene match. The CDR3 region is CASSDRGHGITEAFF. The CDR3 DNA follows: TGTGCCAGCAGTGACAGGGGGCATGGGATCACTGAAGCTTTCTTT.

There are many counts of this clonotype. The chain is built from TRBV28 and TRBJ1-1; the D is unclear. V lost 6 bases, J lost 2 bases, and 10 bases lay in between. Germline V lookup: CDR1 MDHEN, CDR2 SYDVKM. This CDR3 is 13 amino acids long. The CDR3 region has the DNA TGTGCCAGCAGCCTAACAGCTAACACTGAAGCTTTCTTT. It encodes CASSLTANTEAFF.

This clonotype occurred many times. The V call is TRBV29-1, the J call TRBJ2-1; 7 bases are a match to TRBD1. Germline-derived CDR1 and CDR2 are SQVTM and ANQGSEA. This CDR3 is 12 amino acids long. Trimming cost V 8 bases and J 2 bases; bases outside gene matches: 3. CDR3 amino acids: CSYRGTYNEQFF. CDR3 DNA sequence: TGCAGCTACAGGGGAACCTACAATGAGCAGTTCTTC.

In this sample, this clonotype turned up many times. The rearrangement joins TRBV7-2 to TRBJ2-3, with TRBD2 matching over 8 bases. The germline V gene encodes CDR1 SGHTA and CDR2 FQGNSA. The J segment lost 4 bases and the V segment lost 4 bases, leaving 10 bases of the junction unmatched. This CDR3 contains 16 residues. CDR3 sequence (DNA): TGTGCCAGCAGCTCCTACGGCGGGGGGCTCGCAGATACGCAGTATTTT. Translated: CASSSYGGGLADTQYF.

This clonotype appeared many times. This chain uses TRBV29-1 with TRBJ2-5; no definite D call. This CDR3 region has 12 residues. Germline loops: CDR1 SQVTM, CDR2 ANQGSEA. V was clipped by 6 bases and J by 9 bases, with 17 bases between them. Here the CDR3 reads CSVRVRSAAQYF. The CDR3 region has the DNA TGCAGCGTCCGTGTTAGATCGGCGGCCCAGTACTTC.

The CDR3 bases are TGTGCCAGCAGCGTTAGCGGGGGGAACCGCCCCTACAATGAGCAGTTCTTC. It codes for CASSVSGGNRPYNEQFF. The gene calls are TRBV9 and TRBJ2-1, with 10 nucleotides matching TRBD2. Germline assignment: CDR1 SGDLS and CDR2 YYNGEE. With 2 bases clipped from V and 2 bases from J, the junction kept 7 bases outside the gene matches. The CDR3 totals 17 residues.

The rearrangement joins TRBV6-2 or TRBV6-3 to TRBJ2-4; possible D gene TRBD1, 5 bases. In germline, CDR1 is MNHEY, CDR2 SVGEGT. This CDR3 contains 17 residues. V was clipped by 3 bases and J by 1 base, with 16 bases between them. The CDR3 loop is CASSYGSAGSAKNIQYF. The CDR3 DNA follows: TGTGCCAGCAGTTATGGATCGGCAGGGTCGGCCAAAAACATTCAGTACTTC.